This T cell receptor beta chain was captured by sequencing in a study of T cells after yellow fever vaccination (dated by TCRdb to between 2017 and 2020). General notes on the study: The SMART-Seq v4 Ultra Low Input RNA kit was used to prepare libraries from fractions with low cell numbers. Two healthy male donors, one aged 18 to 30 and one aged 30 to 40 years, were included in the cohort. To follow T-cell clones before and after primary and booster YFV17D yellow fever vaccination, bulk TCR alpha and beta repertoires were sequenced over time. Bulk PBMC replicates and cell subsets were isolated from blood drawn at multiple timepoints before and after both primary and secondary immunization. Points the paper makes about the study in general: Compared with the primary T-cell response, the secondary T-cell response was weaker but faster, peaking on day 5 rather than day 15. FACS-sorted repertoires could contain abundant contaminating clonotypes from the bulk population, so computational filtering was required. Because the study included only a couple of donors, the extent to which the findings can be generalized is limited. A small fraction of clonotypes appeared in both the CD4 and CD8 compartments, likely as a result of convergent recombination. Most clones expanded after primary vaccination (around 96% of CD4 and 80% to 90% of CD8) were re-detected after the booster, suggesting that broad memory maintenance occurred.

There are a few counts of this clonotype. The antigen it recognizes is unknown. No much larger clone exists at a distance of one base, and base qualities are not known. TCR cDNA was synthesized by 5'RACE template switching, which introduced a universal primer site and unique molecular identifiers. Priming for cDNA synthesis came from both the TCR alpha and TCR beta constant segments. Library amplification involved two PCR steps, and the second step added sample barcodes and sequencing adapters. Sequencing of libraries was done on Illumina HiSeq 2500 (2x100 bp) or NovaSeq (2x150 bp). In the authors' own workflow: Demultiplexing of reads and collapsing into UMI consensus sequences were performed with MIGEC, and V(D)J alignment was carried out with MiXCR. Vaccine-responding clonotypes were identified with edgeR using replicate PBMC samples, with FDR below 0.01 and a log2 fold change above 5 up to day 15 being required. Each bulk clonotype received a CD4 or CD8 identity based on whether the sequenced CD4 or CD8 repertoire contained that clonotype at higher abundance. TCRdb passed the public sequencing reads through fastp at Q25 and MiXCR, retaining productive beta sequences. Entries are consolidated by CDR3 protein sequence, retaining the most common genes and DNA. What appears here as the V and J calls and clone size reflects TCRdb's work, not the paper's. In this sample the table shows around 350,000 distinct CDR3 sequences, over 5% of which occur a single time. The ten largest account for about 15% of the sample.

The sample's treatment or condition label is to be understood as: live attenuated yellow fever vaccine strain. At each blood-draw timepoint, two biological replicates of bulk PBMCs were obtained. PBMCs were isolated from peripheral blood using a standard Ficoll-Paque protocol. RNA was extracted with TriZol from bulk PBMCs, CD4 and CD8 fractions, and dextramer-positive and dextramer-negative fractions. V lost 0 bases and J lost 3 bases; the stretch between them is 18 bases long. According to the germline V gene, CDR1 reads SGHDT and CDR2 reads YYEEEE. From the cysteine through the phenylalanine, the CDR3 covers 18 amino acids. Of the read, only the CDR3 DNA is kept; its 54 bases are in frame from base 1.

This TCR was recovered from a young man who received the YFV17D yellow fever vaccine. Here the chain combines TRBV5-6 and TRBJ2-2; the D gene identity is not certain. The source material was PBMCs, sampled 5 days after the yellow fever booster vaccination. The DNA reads TGTGCCAGCAGCTTGGTACCATGGGCGAGAGATCACACCGGGGAGCTGTTTTTT. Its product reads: CASSLVPWARDHTGELFF.